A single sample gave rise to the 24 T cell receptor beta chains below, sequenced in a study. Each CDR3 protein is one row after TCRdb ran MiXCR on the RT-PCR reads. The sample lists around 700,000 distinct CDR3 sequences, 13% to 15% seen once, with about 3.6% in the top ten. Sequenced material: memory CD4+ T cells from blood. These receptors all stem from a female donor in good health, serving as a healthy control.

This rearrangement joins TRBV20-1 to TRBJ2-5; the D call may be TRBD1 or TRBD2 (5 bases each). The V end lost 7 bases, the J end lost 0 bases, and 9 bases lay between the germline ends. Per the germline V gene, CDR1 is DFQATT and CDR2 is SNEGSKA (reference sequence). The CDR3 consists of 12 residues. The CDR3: CSGRDHQETQYF. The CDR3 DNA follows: TGCAGTGGCCGGGACCACCAAGAGACCCAGTACTTC.

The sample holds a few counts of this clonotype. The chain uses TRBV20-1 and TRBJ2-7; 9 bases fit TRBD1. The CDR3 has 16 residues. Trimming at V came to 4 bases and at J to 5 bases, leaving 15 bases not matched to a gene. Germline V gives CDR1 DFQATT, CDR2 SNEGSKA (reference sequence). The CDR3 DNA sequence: TGCAGTGCTATTAACACCGGGACAGGGAACGTCAACGAGCAGTACTTC. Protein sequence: CSAINTGTGNVNEQYF.

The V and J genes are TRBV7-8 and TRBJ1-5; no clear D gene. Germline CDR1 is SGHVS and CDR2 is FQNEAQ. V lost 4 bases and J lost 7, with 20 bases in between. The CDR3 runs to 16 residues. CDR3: CASSSTDSKGIQPQHF. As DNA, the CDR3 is TGTGCCAGCAGCTCCACCGACTCTAAGGGTATACAGCCCCAGCATTTT.

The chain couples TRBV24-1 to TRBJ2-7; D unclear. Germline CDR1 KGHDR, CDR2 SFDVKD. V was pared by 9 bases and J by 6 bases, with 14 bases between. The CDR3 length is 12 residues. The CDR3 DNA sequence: TGTGCCACCGAAGACAACCCCGGCGAGCAGTACTTC. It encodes CATEDNPGEQYF.

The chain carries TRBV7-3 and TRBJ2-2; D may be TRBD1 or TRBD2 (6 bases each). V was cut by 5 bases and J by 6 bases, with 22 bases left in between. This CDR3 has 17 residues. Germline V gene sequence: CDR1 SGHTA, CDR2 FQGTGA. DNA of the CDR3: TGTGCCAGCAGCCTCGCCGCCTCCAGTCGGGGGCCCGGGGAGCTGTTTTTT. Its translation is CASSLAASSRGPGELFF.

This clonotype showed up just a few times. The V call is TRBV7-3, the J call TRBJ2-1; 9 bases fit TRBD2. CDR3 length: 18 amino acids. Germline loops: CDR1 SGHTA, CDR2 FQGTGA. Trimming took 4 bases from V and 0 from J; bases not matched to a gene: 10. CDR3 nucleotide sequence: TGTGCCAGCAGCTCCCCGGAGGGTAGCGGGAGCTCCTACAATGAGCAGTTCTTC. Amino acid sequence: CASSSPEGSGSSYNEQFF.

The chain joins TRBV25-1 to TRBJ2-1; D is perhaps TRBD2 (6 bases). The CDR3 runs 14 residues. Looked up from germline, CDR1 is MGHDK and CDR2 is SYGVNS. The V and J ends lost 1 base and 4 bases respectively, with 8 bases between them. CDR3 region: CASSELAEYNEQFF. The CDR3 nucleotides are TGTGCCAGCAGTGAATTAGCGGAATACAATGAGCAGTTCTTC.

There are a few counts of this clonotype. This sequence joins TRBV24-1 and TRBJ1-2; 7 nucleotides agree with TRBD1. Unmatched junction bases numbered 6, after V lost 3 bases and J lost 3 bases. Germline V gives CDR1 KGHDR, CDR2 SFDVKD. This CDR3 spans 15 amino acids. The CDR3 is CATSDPGGSDYGYTF. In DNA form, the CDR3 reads TGTGCCACCAGTGATCCAGGGGGGTCTGACTATGGCTACACCTTC.

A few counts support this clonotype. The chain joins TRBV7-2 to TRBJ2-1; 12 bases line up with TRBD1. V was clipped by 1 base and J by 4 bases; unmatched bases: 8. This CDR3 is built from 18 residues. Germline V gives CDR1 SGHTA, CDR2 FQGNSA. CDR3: CASSLGWDRGPKYNEQFF. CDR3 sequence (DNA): TGTGCCAGCAGCTTAGGGTGGGACAGGGGGCCGAAGTACAATGAGCAGTTCTTC.

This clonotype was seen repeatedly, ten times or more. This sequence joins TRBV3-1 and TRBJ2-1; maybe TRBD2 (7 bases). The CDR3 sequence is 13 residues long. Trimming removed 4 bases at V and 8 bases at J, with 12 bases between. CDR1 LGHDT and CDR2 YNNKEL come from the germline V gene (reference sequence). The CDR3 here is CASSRGGLDEQFF. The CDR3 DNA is TGTGCCAGCAGCCGGGGGGGGCTGGATGAGCAGTTCTTC.

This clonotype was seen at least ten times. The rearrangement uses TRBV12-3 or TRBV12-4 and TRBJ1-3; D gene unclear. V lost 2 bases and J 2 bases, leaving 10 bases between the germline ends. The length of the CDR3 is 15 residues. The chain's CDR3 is CASSLRGRPGNTIYF. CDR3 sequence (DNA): TGTGCCAGCAGTTTACGCGGCAGGCCTGGAAACACCATATATTTT.

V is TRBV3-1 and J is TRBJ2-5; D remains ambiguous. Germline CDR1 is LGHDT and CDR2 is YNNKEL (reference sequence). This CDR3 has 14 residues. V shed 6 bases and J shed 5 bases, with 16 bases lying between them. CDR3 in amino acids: CASSYRERVETQYF. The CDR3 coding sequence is TGTGCCAGCAGTTATCGCGAGCGAGTCGAGACCCAGTACTTC.

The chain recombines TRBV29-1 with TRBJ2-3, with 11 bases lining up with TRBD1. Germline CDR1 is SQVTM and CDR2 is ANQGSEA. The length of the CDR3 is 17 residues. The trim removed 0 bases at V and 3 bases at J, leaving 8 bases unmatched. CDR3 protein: CSVEDSHGTGGTDTQYF. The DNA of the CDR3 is TGCAGCGTTGAAGATTCTCATGGGACAGGGGGGACAGATACGCAGTATTTT.

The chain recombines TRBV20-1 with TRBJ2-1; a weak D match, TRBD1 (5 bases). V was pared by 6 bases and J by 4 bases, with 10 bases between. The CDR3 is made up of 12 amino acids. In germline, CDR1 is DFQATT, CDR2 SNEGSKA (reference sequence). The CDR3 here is CSADDSYNEQFF. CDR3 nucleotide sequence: TGCAGTGCCGATGACAGTTACAATGAGCAGTTCTTC.

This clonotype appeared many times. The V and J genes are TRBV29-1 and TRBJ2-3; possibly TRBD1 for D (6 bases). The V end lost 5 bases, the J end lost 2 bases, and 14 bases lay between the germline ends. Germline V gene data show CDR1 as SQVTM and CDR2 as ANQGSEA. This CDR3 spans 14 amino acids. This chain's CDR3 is CSVPGTPNTDTQYF. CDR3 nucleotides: TGCAGCGTTCCCGGGACACCGAACACAGATACGCAGTATTTT.

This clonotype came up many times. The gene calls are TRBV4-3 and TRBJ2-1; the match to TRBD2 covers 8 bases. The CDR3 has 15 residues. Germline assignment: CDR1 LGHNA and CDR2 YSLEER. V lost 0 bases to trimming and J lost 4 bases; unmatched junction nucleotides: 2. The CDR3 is CASSQELAEYNEQFF. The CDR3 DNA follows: TGCGCCAGCAGCCAAGAACTAGCGGAGTACAATGAGCAGTTCTTC.

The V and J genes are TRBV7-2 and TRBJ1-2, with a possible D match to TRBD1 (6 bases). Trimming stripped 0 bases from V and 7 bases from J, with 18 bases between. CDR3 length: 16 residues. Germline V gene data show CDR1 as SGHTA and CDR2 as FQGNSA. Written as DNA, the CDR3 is TGTGCCAGCAGCTTAGCAAGGGGGGTCACCCAGGCTGGCTACACCTTC. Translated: CASSLARGVTQAGYTF.

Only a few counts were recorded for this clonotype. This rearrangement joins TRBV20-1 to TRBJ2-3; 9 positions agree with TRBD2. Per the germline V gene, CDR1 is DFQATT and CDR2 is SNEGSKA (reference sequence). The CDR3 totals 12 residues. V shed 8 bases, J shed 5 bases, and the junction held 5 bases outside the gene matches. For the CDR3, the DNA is TGCAGTAGCGGGAGGACGGGAGATACGCAGTATTTT. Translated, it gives CSSGRTGDTQYF.

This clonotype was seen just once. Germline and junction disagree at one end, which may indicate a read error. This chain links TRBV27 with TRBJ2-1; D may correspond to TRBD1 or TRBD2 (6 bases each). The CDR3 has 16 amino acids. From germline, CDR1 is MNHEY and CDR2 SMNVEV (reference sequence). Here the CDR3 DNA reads TGTGCCAGCAGTTTACTAGGGGCGGGAAGGGACAATGAGAAGTTCTTC. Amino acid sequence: CASSLLGAGRDNEKFF.

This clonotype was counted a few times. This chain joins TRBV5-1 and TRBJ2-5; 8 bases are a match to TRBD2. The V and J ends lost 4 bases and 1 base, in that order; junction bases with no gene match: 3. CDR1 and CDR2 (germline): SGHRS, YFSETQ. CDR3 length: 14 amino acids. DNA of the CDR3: TGCGCCAGCAGCACAGGGACTAGCCAAGAGACCCAGTACTTC. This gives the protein CASSTGTSQETQYF.

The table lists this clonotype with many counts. The CDR3 DNA reads as TGCAGTGCTGGGCTAGCGGGGGGCCGAGGTGTGGATACGCAGTATTTT. This codes for CSAGLAGGRGVDTQYF. The rearrangement uses TRBV20-1 and TRBJ2-3; 11 bases agree with TRBD2. This CDR3 comprises 16 residues. CDR1 DFQATT and CDR2 SNEGSKA come from the germline V gene (reference sequence). The J segment lost 6 bases and the V segment lost 5 bases, leaving 13 bases of the junction unmatched.

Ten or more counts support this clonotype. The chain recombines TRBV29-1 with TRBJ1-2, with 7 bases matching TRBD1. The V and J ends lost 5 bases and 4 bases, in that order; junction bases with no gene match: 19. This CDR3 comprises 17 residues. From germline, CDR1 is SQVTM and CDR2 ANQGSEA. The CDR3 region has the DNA TGCAGCGTTCCGCAAGGGGGCAGGGAGAGGGGCCTCTATGGCTACACCTTC. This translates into CSVPQGGRERGLYGYTF.

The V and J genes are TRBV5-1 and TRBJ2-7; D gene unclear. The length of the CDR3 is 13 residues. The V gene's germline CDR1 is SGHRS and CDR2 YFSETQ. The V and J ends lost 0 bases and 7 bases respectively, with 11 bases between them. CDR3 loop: CASSLGSGEEQYF. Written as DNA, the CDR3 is TGCGCCAGCAGCTTGGGTTCGGGCGAGGAGCAGTACTTC.

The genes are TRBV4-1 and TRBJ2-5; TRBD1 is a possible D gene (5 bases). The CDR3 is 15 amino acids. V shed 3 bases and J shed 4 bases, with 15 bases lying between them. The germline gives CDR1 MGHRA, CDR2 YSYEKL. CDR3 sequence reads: CASSHPRQGIETQYF. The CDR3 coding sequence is TGCGCCAGCAGCCATCCCCGGCAGGGTATAGAGACCCAGTACTTC.